The 9 T cell receptor beta chains listed next were all sequenced from one sample in a study of PD-L1 blockade in urothelial cancer. Here immunoSEQ multiplex PCR was the method, and the copy in TCRdb shows in-frame clones only, minus some. The sample yields about 91,000 clones, roughly 83% seen once. This sample's time point: peripheral blood 6 weeks after treatment start. Sequenced here: PBMCs, sampled around atezolizumab (anti-PD-L1) treatment. The receptors were gathered from a man aged 70 or older with urothelial cancer.

The chain recombines TRBV7-2 with TRBJ2-3, with 8 nucleotides matching TRBD2. The CDR3 totals 15 residues. Germline V gene sequence: CDR1 SGHTA, CDR2 FQGNSA. V trimming: 0 bases; J trimming: 6 bases; junction bases outside the gene matches: 5. CDR3 region: CASSLASGGADTQYF. The CDR3 DNA reads TGTGCCAGCAGCTTAGCGAGCGGGGGAGCGGATACGCAGTATTTT.

J is TRBJ2-5 and V is TRBV9; 11 bases are a match to TRBD2. Per the germline V gene, CDR1 is SGDLS and CDR2 is YYNGEE. This CDR3 has 18 amino acids. Unmatched junction bases numbered 8, after V lost 0 bases and J lost 1 base. CDR3 nucleotide sequence: TGTGCCAGCAGCGTAGCTACTAGCGGGGGCATGCCCCAAGAGACCCAGTACTTC. Its translation: CASSVATSGGMPQETQYF.

The chain joins TRBV10-2 to TRBJ2-3, with TRBD2 matching 12 bases. J lost 6 bases, V lost 3 bases, and 7 bases had no gene match. The germline gives CDR1 WSHSY, CDR2 SAAADI. The length of the CDR3 is 16 residues. This CDR3 is CASSDSTSGGLDTQYF. In DNA form, the CDR3 reads TGCGCCAGCAGTGACTCAACTAGCGGGGGGCTCGATACGCAGTATTTT.

This rearrangement joins TRBV10-1 to TRBJ2-3; TRBD1 matches 8 bases. CDR3 length: 15 amino acids. Germline V lookup: CDR1 WNHNN, CDR2 SYGVQD (reference sequence). V shed 9 bases, J shed 1 base, and the junction held 9 bases outside the gene matches. Here the CDR3 DNA reads TGCGCCAGTTCGTCCGACAGGGGAGGCACAGATACGCAGTATTTT. This sequence encodes CASSSDRGGTDTQYF.

The rearrangement joins TRBV27 to TRBJ2-3; 14 nucleotides agree with TRBD2. Germline V lookup: CDR1 MNHEY, CDR2 SMNVEV (reference sequence). Trimming took 5 bases from V and 11 from J; bases not matched to a gene: 6. CDR3 size: 14 residues. This chain's CDR3 is CASSPGLAGVGQYF. The CDR3 bases are TGTGCCAGCAGTCCGGGACTAGCGGGAGTGGGGCAGTATTTT.

CDR3 DNA: TGTGCCAGCAGCCAGGGGACTAAGTTGGACAGGGGCACTGAAGCTTTCTTT. Its protein product is CASSQGTKLDRGTEAFF. This rearrangement joins TRBV4-2 to TRBJ1-1; 9 bases are shared with TRBD1. The V gene end was trimmed by 3 bases and the J gene end by 4 bases; junction bases not matched to a gene: 12. This CDR3 has 17 amino acids. Germline-derived CDR1 and CDR2 are LGHNA and YNFKEQ.

The V gene is TRBV11-2, the J gene TRBJ1-4; no clear D gene. V lost 4 bases and J 3 bases, leaving 15 bases between the germline ends. The CDR3 extends over 16 amino acids. Germline CDR1 SGHAT, CDR2 FQNNGV. The CDR3 loop is CASSSQGGRANEKLFF. DNA of the CDR3: TGTGCCAGCAGCTCCCAAGGAGGGAGAGCTAATGAAAAACTGTTTTTT.

V and J are TRBV5-5 and TRBJ2-7; maybe TRBD2 (6 bases). The V and J ends lost 2 bases and 3 bases respectively, with 15 bases between them. Germline CDR1 reads SGHKS; CDR2 reads YYEKEE (reference sequence). This CDR3 is 15 amino acids long. The CDR3 sequence is CASSLTWDSRYEQYF. The CDR3 DNA sequence: TGTGCCAGCAGCTTAACCTGGGACTCCCGCTACGAGCAGTACTTC.

The chain recombines TRBV30 with TRBJ1-1; 7 bases match TRBD1. J was trimmed by 2 bases and V by 1 base; bases with no gene match: 7. The CDR3 extends over 15 amino acids. Per the germline V gene, CDR1 is GTSNPN and CDR2 is SVGIG (reference sequence). CDR3: CAWSEFGQANTEAFF. The CDR3, as DNA: TGTGCCTGGAGTGAATTTGGACAGGCCAACACTGAAGCTTTCTTT.